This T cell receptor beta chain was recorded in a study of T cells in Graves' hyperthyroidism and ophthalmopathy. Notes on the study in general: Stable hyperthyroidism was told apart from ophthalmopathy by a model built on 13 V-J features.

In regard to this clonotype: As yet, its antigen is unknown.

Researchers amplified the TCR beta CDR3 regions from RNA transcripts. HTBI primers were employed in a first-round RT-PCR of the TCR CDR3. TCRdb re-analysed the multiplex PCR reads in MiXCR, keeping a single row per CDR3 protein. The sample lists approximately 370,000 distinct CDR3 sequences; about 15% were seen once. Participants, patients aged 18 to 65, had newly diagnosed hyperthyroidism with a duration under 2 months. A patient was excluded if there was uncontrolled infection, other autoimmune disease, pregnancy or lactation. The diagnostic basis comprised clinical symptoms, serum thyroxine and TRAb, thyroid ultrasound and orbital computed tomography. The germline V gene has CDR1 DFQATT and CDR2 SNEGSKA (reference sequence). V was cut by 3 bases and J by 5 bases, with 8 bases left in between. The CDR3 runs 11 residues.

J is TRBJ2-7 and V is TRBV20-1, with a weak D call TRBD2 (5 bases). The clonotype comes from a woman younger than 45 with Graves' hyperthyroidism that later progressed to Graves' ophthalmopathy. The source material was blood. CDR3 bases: TGCAGTGCTAGCCCGGGGAACGAGCAGTACTTC. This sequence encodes CSASPGNEQYF.